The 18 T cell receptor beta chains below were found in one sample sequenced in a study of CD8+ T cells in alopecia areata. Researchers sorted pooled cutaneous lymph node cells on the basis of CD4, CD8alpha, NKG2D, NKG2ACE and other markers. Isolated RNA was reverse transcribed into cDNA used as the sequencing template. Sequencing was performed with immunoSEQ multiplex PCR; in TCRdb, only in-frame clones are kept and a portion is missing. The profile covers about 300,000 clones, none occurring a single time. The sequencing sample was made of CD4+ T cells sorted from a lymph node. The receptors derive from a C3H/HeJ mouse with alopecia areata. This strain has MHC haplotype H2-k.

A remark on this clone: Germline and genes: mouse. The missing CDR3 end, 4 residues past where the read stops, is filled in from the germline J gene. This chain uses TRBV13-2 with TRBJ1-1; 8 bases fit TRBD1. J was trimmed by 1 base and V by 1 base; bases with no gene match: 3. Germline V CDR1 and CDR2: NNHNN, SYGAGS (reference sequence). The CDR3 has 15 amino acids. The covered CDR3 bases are TGTGCCAGCGGTGATCCCGGGACAGGGAACACA. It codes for CASGDPGTGNT. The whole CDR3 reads CASGDPGTGNTEVFF.

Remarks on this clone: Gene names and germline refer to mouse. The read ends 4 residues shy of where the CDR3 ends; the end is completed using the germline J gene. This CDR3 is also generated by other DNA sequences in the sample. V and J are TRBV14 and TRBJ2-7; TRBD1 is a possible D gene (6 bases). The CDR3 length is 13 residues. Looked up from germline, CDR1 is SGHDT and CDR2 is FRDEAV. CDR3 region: CASSPGQPYEQYF. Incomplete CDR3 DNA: TGTGCCAGCAGCCCCGGACAGCCATAT.

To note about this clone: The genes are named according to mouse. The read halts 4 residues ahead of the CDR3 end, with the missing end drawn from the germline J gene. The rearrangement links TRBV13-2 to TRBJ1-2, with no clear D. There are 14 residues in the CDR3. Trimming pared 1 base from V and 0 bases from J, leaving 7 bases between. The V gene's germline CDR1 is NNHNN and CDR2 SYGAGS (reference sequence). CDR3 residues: CASGDQPTNSDYTF. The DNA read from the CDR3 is TGTGCCAGCGGTGATCAGCCAACAAACTCC.

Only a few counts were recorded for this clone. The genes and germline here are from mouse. This CDR3 reads CTCSAQGQFYEQYF. The covered CDR3 bases are TGCACCTGCAGTGCCCAGGGACAGTTCTAT. The chain links TRBV1 to TRBJ2-7, with TRBD1 matching over 7 bases. From the germline J gene comes the end of the CDR3, since the read stops 4 residues before it. Per germline, CDR1 NSQYPW and CDR2 LRSPGD (reference sequence). The CDR3 runs to 14 residues. With V trimmed by 3 bases and J by 3 bases, 5 bases remained unmatched.

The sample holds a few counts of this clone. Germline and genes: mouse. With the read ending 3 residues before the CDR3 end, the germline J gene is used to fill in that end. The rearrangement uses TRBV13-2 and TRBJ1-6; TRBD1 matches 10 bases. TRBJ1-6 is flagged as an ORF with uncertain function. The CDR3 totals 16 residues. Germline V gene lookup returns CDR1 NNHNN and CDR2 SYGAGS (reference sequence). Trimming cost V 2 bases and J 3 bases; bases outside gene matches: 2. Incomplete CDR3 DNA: TGTGCCAGCGGTGAAAGGACAGGGGGCTATAATTCGCCC. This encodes CASGERTGGYNSP. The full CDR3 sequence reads CASGERTGGYNSPLYF.

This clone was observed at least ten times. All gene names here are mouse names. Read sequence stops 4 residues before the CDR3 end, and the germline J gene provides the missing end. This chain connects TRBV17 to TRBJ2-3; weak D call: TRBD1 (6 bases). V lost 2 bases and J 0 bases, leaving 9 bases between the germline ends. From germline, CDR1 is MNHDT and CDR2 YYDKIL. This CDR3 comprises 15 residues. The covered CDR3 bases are TGTGCTAGCAGTAGACGGGACAATAGTGCAGAA. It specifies CASSRRDNSAE. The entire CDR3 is CASSRRDNSAETLYF.

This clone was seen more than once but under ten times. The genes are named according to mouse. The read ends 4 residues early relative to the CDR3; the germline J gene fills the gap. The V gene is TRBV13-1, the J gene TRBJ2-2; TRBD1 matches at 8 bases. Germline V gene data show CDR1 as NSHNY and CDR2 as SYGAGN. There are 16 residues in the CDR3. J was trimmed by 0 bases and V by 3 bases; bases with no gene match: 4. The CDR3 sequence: CASSVHRGTNTGQLYF. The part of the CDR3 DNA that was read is TGTGCCAGCAGTGTTCACAGGGGGACAAACACCGGG.

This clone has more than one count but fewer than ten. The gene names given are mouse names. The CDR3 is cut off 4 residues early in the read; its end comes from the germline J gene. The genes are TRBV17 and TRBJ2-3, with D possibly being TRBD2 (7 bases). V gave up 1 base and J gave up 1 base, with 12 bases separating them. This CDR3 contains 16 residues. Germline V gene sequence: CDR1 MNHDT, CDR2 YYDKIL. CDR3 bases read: TGTGCTAGCAGTAGAGGGGGGGCGCGGGGTGCAGAA. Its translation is CASSRGGARGAE. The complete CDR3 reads CASSRGGARGAETLYF.

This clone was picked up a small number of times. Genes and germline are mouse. The CDR3 DNA, read in part, is TGTGCCAGCAGTGGGACAGGGGGCTGGGAC. This codes for CASSGTGGWD. The whole CDR3 region reads CASSGTGGWDTQYF. The chain uses TRBV13-1 and TRBJ2-5; 11 bases map to TRBD1. The observed sequence ends 4 residues before the CDR3 terminus, with the missing tail filled in from the germline J gene. The CDR3 totals 14 residues. Germline CDR1 reads NSHNY; CDR2 reads SYGAGN.

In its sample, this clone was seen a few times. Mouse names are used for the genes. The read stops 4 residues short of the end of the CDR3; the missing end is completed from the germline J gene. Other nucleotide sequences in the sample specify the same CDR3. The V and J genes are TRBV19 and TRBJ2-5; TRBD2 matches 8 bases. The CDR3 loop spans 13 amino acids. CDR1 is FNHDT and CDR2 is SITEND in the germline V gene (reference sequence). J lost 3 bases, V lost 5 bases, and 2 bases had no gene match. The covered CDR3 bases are TGTGCCAGCAGAACTGGGGGTCAAGAC. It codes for CASRTGGQD. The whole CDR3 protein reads CASRTGGQDTQYF.

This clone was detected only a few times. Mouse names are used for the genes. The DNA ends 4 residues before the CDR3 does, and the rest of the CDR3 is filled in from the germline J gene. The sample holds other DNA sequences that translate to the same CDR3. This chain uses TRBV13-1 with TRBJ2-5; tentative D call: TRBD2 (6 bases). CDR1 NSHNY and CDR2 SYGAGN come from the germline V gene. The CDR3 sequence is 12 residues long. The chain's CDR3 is CASKTGGDTQYF. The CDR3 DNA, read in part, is TGTGCCAGCAAGACTGGAGGAGAC.

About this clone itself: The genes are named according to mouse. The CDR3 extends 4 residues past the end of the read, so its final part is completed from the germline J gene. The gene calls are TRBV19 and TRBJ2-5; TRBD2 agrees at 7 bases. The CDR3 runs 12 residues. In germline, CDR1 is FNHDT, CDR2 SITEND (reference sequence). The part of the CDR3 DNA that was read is TGTGCCAGCAGTCTGGGGGAAGAC. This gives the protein CASSLGED. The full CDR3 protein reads CASSLGEDTQYF.

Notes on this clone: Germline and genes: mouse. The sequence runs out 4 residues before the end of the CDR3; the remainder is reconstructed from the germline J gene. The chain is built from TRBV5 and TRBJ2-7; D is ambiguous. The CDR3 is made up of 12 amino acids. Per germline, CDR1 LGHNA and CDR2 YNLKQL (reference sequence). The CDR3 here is CASSQIPYEQYF. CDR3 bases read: TGTGCCAGCAGCCAGATCCCGTAT.

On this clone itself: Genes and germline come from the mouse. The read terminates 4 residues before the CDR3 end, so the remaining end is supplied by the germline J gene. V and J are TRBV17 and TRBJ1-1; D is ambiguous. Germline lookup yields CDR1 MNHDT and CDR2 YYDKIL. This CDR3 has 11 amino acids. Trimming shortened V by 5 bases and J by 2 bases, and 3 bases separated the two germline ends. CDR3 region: CASSLNTEVFF. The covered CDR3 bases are TGTGCTAGCAGTCTTAACACA.

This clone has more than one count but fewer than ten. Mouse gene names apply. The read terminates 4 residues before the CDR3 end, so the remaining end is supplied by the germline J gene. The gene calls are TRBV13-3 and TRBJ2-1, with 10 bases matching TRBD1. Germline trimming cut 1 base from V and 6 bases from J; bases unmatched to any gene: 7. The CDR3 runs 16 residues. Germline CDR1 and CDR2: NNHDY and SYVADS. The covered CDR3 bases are TGTGCCAGCAGTGATCGACAGGGGGCGGGGGGTGCT. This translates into CASSDRQGAGGA. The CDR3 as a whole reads CASSDRQGAGGAEQFF.

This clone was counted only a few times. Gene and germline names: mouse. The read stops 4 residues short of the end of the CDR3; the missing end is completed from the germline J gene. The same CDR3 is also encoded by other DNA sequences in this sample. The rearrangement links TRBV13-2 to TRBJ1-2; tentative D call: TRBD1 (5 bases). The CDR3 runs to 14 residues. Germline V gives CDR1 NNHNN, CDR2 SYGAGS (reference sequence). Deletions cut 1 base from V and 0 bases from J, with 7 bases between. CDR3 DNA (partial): TGTGCCAGCGGTGATAGGGGATCAAACTCC. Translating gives CASGDRGSNS. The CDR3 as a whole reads CASGDRGSNSDYTF.

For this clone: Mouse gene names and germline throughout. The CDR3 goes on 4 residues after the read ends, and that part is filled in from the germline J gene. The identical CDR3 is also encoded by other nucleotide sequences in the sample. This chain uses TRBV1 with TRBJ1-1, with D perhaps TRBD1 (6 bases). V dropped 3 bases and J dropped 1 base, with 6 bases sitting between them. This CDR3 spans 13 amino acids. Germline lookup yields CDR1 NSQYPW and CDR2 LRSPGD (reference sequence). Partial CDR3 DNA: TGCACCTGCAGTGCCAGGGGGAACACA. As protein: CTCSARGNT. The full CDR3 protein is CTCSARGNTEVFF.

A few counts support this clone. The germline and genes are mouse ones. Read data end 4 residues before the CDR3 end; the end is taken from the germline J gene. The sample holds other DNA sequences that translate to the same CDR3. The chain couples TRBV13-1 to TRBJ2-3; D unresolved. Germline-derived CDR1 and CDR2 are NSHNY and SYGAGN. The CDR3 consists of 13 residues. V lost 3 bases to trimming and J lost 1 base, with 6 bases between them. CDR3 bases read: TGTGCCAGCAGTGCTGGTCGTGCAGAA. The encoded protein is CASSAGRAE. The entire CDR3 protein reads CASSAGRAETLYF.